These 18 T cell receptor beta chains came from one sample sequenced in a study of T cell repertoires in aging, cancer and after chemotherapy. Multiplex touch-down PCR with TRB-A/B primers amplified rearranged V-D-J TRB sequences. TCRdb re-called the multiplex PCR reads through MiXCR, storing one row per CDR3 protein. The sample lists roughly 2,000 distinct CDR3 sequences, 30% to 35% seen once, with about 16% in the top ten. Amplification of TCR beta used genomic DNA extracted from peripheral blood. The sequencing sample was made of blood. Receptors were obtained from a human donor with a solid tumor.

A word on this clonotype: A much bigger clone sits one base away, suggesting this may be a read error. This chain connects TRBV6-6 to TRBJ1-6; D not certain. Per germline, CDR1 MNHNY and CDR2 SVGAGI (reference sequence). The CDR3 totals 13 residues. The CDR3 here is CANSIYRNSPLHF. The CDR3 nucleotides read TGTGCCAACAGTATCTACAGAAATTCACCCCTCCACTTT.

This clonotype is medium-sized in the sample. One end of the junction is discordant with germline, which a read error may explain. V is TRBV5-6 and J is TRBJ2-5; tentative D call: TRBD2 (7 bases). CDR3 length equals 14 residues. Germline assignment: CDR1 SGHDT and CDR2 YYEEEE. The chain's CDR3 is CASTLEGGGETQYF. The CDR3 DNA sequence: TGTGCCAGCACCTTGGAGGGGGGAGGGGAGACCCAGTACTTC.

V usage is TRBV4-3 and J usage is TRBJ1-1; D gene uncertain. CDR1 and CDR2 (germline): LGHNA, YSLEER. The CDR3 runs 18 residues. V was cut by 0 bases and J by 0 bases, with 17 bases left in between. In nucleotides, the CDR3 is TGCGCCAGCAGCCAAGAACCCGGGGTTGAGTGGATGAACACTGAAGCTTTCTTT. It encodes CASSQEPGVEWMNTEAFF.

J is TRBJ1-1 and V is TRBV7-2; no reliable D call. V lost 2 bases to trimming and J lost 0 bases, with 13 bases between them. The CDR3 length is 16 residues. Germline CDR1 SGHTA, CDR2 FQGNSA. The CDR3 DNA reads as TGTGCCAGCAGCTTAAGCTTTCGGAGCTTGAACACTGAAGCTTTCTTT. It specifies CASSLSFRSLNTEAFF.

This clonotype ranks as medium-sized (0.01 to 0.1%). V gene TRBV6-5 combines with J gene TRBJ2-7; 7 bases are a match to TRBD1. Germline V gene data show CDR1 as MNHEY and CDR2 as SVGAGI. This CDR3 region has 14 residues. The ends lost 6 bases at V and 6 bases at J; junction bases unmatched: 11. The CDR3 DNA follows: TGTGCCAGCAGACAGGGACAGTCCCTCGGCGAGCAGTACTTC. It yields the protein CASRQGQSLGEQYF.

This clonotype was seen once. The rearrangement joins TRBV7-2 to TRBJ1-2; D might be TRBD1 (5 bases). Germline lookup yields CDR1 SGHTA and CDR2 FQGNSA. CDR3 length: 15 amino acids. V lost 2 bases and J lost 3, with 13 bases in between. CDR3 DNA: TGTGCCAGCAGCTTATCATCCGGGGCAGACTATGGCTACACCTTC. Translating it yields CASSLSSGADYGYTF.

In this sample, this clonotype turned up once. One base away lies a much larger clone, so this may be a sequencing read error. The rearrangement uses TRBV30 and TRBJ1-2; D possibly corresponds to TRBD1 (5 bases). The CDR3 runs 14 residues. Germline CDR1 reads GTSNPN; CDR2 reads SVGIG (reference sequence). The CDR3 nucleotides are TGTACCTGGAGTGCCAAACCGACAGTCTATGGCTACACCTTC. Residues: CTWSAKPTVYGYTF.

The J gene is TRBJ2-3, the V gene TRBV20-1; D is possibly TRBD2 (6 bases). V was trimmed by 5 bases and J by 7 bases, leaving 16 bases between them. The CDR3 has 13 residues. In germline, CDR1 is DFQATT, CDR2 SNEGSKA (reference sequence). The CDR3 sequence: CSAHIGDFYTQYF. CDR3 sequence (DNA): TGCAGTGCTCACATCGGGGACTTCTATACGCAGTATTTT.

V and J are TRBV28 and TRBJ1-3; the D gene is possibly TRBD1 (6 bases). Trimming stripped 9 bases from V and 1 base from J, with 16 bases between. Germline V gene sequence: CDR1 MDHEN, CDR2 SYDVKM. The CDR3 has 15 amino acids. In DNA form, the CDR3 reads TGTGCCAGTACCTCAGGGGCCCTATCTGGAAACACCATATATTTT. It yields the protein CASTSGALSGNTIYF.

This chain's CDR3 is CASSRESLGDTEAFF. The CDR3 DNA sequence: TGTGCCAGCTCACGAGAGTCCCTCGGGGACACTGAAGCTTTCTTT. The chain combines TRBV18 with TRBJ1-1; D gene ambiguous. V was trimmed by 4 bases and J by 3 bases, leaving 15 bases between them. This CDR3 is built from 15 residues. Germline CDR1 KGHSH, CDR2 LQKENI.

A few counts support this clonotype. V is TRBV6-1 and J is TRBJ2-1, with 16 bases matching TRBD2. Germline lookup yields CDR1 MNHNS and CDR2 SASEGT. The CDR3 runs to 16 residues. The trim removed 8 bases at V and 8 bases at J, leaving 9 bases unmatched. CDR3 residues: CASGGTSGGAVHEQFF. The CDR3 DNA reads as TGTGCCAGCGGGGGGACTAGCGGGGGGGCGGTCCATGAGCAGTTCTTC.

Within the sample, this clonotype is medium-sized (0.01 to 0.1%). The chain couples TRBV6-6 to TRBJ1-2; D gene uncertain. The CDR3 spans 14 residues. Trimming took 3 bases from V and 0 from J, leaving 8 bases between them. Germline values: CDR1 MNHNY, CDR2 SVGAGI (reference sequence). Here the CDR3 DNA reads TGTGCCAGCAGTTATTCAGGAGCTAACTATGGCTACACCTTC. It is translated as CASSYSGANYGYTF.

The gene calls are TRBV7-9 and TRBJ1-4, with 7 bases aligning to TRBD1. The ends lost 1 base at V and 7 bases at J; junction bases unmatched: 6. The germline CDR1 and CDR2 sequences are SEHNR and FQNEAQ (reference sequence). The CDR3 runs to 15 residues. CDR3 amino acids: CASSLGDREGEKLFF. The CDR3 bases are TGTGCCAGCAGCTTAGGTGACAGGGAGGGTGAAAAACTGTTTTTT.

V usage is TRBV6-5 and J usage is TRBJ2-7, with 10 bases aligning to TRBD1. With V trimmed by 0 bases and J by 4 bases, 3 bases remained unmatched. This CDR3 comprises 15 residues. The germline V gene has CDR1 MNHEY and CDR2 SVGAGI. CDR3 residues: CASSYSGQGRYEQYF. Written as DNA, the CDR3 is TGTGCCAGCAGTTACTCGGGACAGGGGCGGTACGAGCAGTACTTC.

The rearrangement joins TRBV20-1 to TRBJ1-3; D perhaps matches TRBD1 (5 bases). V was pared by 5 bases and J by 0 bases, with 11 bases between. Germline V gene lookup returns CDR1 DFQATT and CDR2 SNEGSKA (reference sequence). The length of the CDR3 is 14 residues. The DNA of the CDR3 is TGCAGTGCTTCTAAGGGGATCTCTGGAAACACCATATATTTT. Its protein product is CSASKGISGNTIYF.

The CDR3 is CASNLGFYGYTF. The CDR3 DNA sequence: TGTGCCAGCAACCTAGGGTTCTATGGCTACACCTTC. This chain connects TRBV6-1 to TRBJ1-2; D is uncertain. Trimming left V 7 bases short and J 4 bases short, with 10 bases between. This CDR3 region has 12 residues. Germline V lookup: CDR1 MNHNS, CDR2 SASEGT.

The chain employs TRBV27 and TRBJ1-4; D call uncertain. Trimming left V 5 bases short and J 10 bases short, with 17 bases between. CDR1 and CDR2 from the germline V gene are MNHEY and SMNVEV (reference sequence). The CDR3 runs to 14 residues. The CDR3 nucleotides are TGTGCCAGCAGTCCCCGCCCTATCTTTGGAAAACTGTTTTTT. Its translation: CASSPRPIFGKLFF.

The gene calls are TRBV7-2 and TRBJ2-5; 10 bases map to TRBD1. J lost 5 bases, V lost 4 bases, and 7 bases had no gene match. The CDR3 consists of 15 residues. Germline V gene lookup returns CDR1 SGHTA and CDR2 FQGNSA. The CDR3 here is CASSYGGQGFETQYF. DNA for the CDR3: TGTGCCAGCAGCTACGGGGGACAGGGGTTTGAGACCCAGTACTTC.